This is a list of T cell receptor beta chains from one sample in a study of CD8+ T cells in alopecia areata. This table comes from immunoSEQ multiplex PCR, and its TCRdb copy is limited to in-frame clones, with some not included. There are 200,000 to 250,000 clones in the sample; less than 75% occur only once, and 1.5% to 2% lies in the top ten. Sample: CD4+ T cells sorted from blood, taken at week 4, from a patient treated with tofacitinib. These receptors all stem from a human donor with alopecia areata. Both conserved end residues are part of each CDR3.

v_call	cdr3_aa
TRBV27	CASRFGNTEAFF
TRBV4-3	CASSQMLGWGPDGYTF
TRBV29-1	CSVEDLRQGEGTQYF
TRBV25-1	CASSDDIYRGPGELFF
TRBV7-9	CASSGGGTSIDTQYF
TRBV30	CAWRPGGFTDTQYF
TRBV6-4	CASSALGLSTDTQYF
TRBV29-1	CSVGRANQPQHF
TRBV5-1	CASSSLTGGRGEQYF
TRBV4-1	CASSQDRTGKYGYTF
TRBV6-5	CASSFTGYIQYF
TRBV7-2	CASGQGGSYNEQFF
TRBV5-1	CASSLQPQQGFHEQYF
TRBV19	CASSIGGGTGELFF
TRBV9	CASSPASGFGVDEQYF
TRBV29-1	CSVVDLAGAETQYF
TRBV15	CATSRGQGSLKAFF
TRBV9	CASSVGDREGTEAFF
TRBV27	CASRRVSNQPQHF
TRBV5-6	CASTGVRVEAGYTF
TRBV30	CAWSGGSNQPQHF
TRBV6-1	CASSEGIRGYGYTF
TRBV2	CASSGQGLRNQPQHF
TRBV9	CASSVFDRASAGELFF
TRBV29-1	CSYAFRDRGSYEQYF
TRBV30	CAWSVSGRRAQPQHF
TRBV7-3	CASSLSASRGTGELFF
TRBV12-5	CASGLMGQPQHF
TRBV2	CASSDRQIYNEQFF
TRBV20-1	CSARDFGF
TRBV30	CAWSAAPGFPNGYTF
TRBV30	CALSRDRGYDGYTF
TRBV30	CAFTGSATEAFF
TRBV4-2	CASSTPGIRGGAGTQYF
TRBV29-1	CSVATGMGQPQHF
TRBV19	CASSGSGAKNIQYF
TRBV14	CASSPGQALTEAFF
TRBV5-1	CASSLEGQGGHEQFF
TRBV5-6	CASSLDQDMFF
TRBV20-1	CSAKRETQYF
TRBV19	CASSISTGDRYGYTF
TRBV2	CASSEVGYEQYF
TRBV27	CASSPGLAGDTSYEQYF
TRBV29-1	CSVDPARSKNTEAFF
TRBV30	CAWREGYTEAFF